A single sample gave rise to the 29 T cell receptor beta chains below, sequenced in a study of CD8 T cells in ankylosing spondylitis. TCRdb analysed the 5' RACE reads with MiXCR anew, one entry per CDR3 protein. The table shows roughly 150,000 distinct CDR3 sequences, with approximately 9.9% occurring only once. The sample comprised blood, either unsorted or a sorted T cell fraction (not recorded which). Receptor source: a female donor with ankylosing spondylitis or in good health (not recorded which).

Note on this clonotype: Relative to the germline gene, one junction end is altered; a read error may explain this. The chain is built from TRBV9 and TRBJ2-5, with TRBD2 matching over 8 bases. Looked up from germline, CDR1 is SGDLS and CDR2 is YYNGEE. The CDR3 contains 15 residues. CDR3: CASSAGGGVQETQYF. CDR3 in DNA: TGTGCCAGCAGCGCCGGGGGGGGGGTCCAAGAGACCCAGTATTTC. The full variable domain, with the rest looked up from reference TRBV9 and TRBJ2-5, is DSGVTQTPKHLITATGQRVTLRCSPRSGDLSVYWYQQSLDQGLQFLIQYYNGEERAKGNILERFSAQQFPDLHSELNLSSLELGDSALYFCASSAGGGVQETQYFGPGTRLLVL.

This clonotype was counted a few times. The V call is TRBV25-1, the J call TRBJ1-6; perhaps TRBD1 as D (5 bases). The CDR3 spans 14 residues. Germline values: CDR1 MGHDK, CDR2 SYGVNS. V was clipped by 6 bases and J by 5 bases, with 11 bases between them. CDR3 sequence (DNA): TGTGCCAGCAGAAGGGACGGGGATAATTCACCCCTCCACTTT. Translation: CASRRDGDNSPLHF.

This clonotype was seen ten or more times. This chain links TRBV6-5 with TRBJ1-4; TRBD1 might be the D (6 bases). Germline CDR1 is MNHEY and CDR2 is SVGAGI. This CDR3 contains 13 residues. The V end was cut by 1 base, the J end by 14 bases, with 14 bases between. CDR3 sequence (DNA): TGTGCCAGCAGTTACTTGAGGGGGGCCGGCCTGTTTTTT. It encodes CASSYLRGAGLFF.

The chain recombines TRBV6-2 or TRBV6-3 with TRBJ2-1; D gene uncertain. The CDR3 spans 16 residues. V was pared by 3 bases and J by 2 bases, with 14 bases between. Germline V gene lookup returns CDR1 MNHEY and CDR2 SVGEGT. CDR3 loop: CASSYTPSFTYNEQFF. Here the CDR3 DNA reads TGTGCCAGCAGTTATACGCCAAGCTTCACCTACAATGAGCAGTTCTTC.

This chain connects TRBV27 to TRBJ1-1, with TRBD1 matching over 8 bases. V dropped 6 bases and J dropped 3; count of bases not matched to a gene: 9. The length of the CDR3 is 15 residues. Germline values: CDR1 MNHEY, CDR2 SMNVEV (reference sequence). DNA of the CDR3: TGTGCCAGCAGGCAGGGGGCATGGTCGGACACTGAAGCTTTCTTT. Its protein product is CASRQGAWSDTEAFF.

The chain uses TRBV2 and TRBJ2-1; no clear D gene. Looked up from germline, CDR1 is SNHLY and CDR2 is FYNNEI. The CDR3 has 10 amino acids. Trimming cost V 7 bases and J 4 bases, with 2 bases left between them. CDR3 region: CASKYNEQFF. The DNA for the CDR3 is TGTGCCAGCAAGTACAATGAGCAGTTCTTC.

V gene TRBV7-9 combines with J gene TRBJ2-7, with D possibly being TRBD2 (6 bases). The V end was cut by 5 bases, the J end by 3 bases, with 11 bases between. The CDR3 extends over 13 amino acids. Germline lookup yields CDR1 SEHNR and CDR2 FQNEAQ (reference sequence). CDR3 region: CASSLSTSYEQYF. The CDR3 DNA sequence: TGTGCCAGCAGCCTATCGACTAGCTACGAGCAGTACTTC.

The chain couples TRBV29-1 to TRBJ2-7, with 9 bases matching TRBD2. V shed 5 bases and J 10 bases; nucleotides not matched to a gene: 21. This CDR3 is built from 16 residues. CDR1 and CDR2 (germline): SQVTM, ANQGSEA. CDR3 residues: CSVLKKEGREGLGQYF. DNA for the CDR3: TGCAGCGTTCTAAAAAAGGAAGGGCGGGAGGGCCTAGGACAGTACTTC.

In its sample, this clonotype was seen many times. V is TRBV29-1 and J is TRBJ2-1, with 12 bases lining up with TRBD2. The J segment lost 8 bases and the V segment lost 6 bases, leaving 8 bases of the junction unmatched. CDR1 and CDR2 from the germline V gene are SQVTM and ANQGSEA. The CDR3 spans 14 residues. Written as DNA, the CDR3 is TGCAGCGTCCTAACGGGACTAGCGGGTGATGAGCAGTTCTTC. This gives the protein CSVLTGLAGDEQFF.

This clonotype has at least ten counts. The chain combines TRBV6-2 or TRBV6-3 with TRBJ2-2, with D unresolved. The CDR3 runs 13 residues. Germline V gene lookup returns CDR1 MNHEY and CDR2 SVGEGT. The V end lost 2 bases, the J end lost 6 bases, and 7 bases lay between the germline ends. The DNA for the CDR3 is TGTGCCAGCAGTTACGTTTCCTCCGGGGAGCTGTTTTTT. Protein product: CASSYVSSGELFF.

The chain carries TRBV15 and TRBJ2-1, with 10 bases identical to TRBD2. The CDR3 length is 18 residues. The germline gives CDR1 LNHNV, CDR2 YYDKDF (reference sequence). The junction had 10 bases not matched to a gene; V was cut back by 1 base and J by 4 bases. The CDR3 sequence is CATSRVGKREGQYNEQFF. DNA for the CDR3: TGTGCCACCAGCAGAGTGGGAAAGCGGGAGGGCCAATACAATGAGCAGTTCTTC. Drawing the rest from reference TRBV15 and TRBJ2-1, the complete variable domain is DAMVIQNPRYQVTQFGKPVTLSCSQTLNHNVMYWYQQKSSQAPKLLFHYYDKDFNNEADTPDNFQSRRPNTSFCFLDIRSPGLGDTAMYLCATSRVGKREGQYNEQFFGPGTRLTVL.

CDR3 nucleotide sequence: TGCGCCAGCAGCTTCGGGGGCGGGGGGCCCCAGCATTTT. Residues: CASSFGGGGPQHF. V is TRBV5-1 and J is TRBJ1-5, with D tentatively TRBD1 (6 bases). Germline CDR1 is SGHRS and CDR2 is YFSETQ. CDR3 length: 13 residues. V was shortened by 2 bases and J by 9 bases, with 12 bases between the two germline ends. Full variable domain (rest looked up from reference TRBV5-1 and TRBJ1-5): KAGVTQTPRYLIKTRGQQVTLSCSPISGHRSVSWYQQTPGQGLQFLFEYFSETQRNKGNFPGRFSGRQFSNSRSEMNVSTLELGDSALYLCASSFGGGGPQHFGDGTRLSIL.

At least ten counts were recorded for this clonotype. The chain couples TRBV6-2 or TRBV6-3 to TRBJ2-1, with a weak D call TRBD2 (6 bases). The CDR3 extends over 15 amino acids. Germline values: CDR1 MNHEY, CDR2 SVGEGT. Trimming pared 0 bases from V and 0 bases from J, leaving 6 bases between. The CDR3 here is CASSYSGLSYNEQFF. CDR3 in DNA: TGTGCCAGCAGTTACTCGGGACTCTCCTACAATGAGCAGTTCTTC.

The V and J genes are TRBV6-5 and TRBJ2-2; 14 bases align to TRBD2. J lost 3 bases, V lost 5 bases, and 20 bases had no gene match. The CDR3 is 22 residues long. Germline V gene sequence: CDR1 MNHEY, CDR2 SVGAGI. The CDR3 loop is CASSRGPLRTSGRTTHTGELFF. The CDR3 nucleotides read TGTGCCAGCAGTCGTGGACCTCTGCGGACTAGCGGGAGGACCACCCACACCGGGGAGCTGTTTTTT.

This clonotype was seen more than once but under ten times. The J gene is TRBJ2-2, the V gene TRBV27; D call uncertain. The CDR3 covers 15 residues. Trimming removed 4 bases from V and 4 bases from J, with 13 bases in between. Looked up from germline, CDR1 is MNHEY and CDR2 is SMNVEV (reference sequence). This CDR3 reads CASSSHASPTGELFF. The CDR3 DNA reads TGTGCCAGCAGTTCCCACGCCAGCCCCACCGGGGAGCTGTTTTTT.

This clonotype occurred many times. The chain employs TRBV7-9 and TRBJ1-5; perhaps TRBD1 as D (5 bases). Germline V CDR1 and CDR2: SEHNR, FQNEAQ (reference sequence). This CDR3 comprises 12 residues. Trimming shortened V by 6 bases and J by 9 bases, and 12 bases separated the two germline ends. The CDR3 nucleotides are TGTGCCAGCAGGGAAGGGGAGGGGCCCCAGCATTTT. Its protein is CASREGEGPQHF.

This clonotype has just a few counts. This rearrangement joins TRBV2 to TRBJ1-2; D not resolved. CDR3 length: 11 amino acids. Germline CDR1 is SNHLY and CDR2 is FYNNEI. V gave up 7 bases and J gave up 8 bases, with 11 bases separating them. The CDR3 region has the DNA TGTGCCAGCATGCGAGGGAAGGGCTACACCTTC. This sequence encodes CASMRGKGYTF.

The V call is TRBV9, the J call TRBJ2-3; the match to TRBD2 covers 8 bases. From germline, CDR1 is SGDLS and CDR2 YYNGEE. J lost 5 bases, V lost 0 bases, and 2 bases had no gene match. The CDR3 runs 14 residues. The CDR3 bases are TGTGCCAGCAGCGTAGGGACTAGCCGAGATACGCAGTATTTT. Its translation: CASSVGTSRDTQYF.

This clonotype was seen many times. The chain employs TRBV4-3 and TRBJ2-2; 9 nucleotides line up with TRBD1. Germline V CDR1 and CDR2: LGHNA, YSLEER. This CDR3 has 16 amino acids. V lost 1 base, J lost 4 bases, and 4 bases stayed unmatched. CDR3 in DNA: TGCGCCAGCAGCCAAGGGACAGGGGCGGGCACCGGGGAGCTGTTTTTT. Encoded protein: CASSQGTGAGTGELFF.

The V call is TRBV7-3, the J call TRBJ2-1; no clear D gene. The CDR3 runs to 16 residues. Germline V gives CDR1 SGHTA, CDR2 FQGTGA. Between the trimmed V and J ends, which lost 4 bases and 8 bases, there was a span of 21 bases. CDR3 nucleotide sequence: TGTGCCAGCAGCTCCATCAGTGGGCTTTCAAGCGATGAGCAGTTCTTC. This gives the protein CASSSISGLSSDEQFF.

This clonotype was recorded a few times. This chain joins TRBV6-4 and TRBJ2-2, with 10 bases lining up with TRBD1. Unmatched junction bases numbered 4, after V lost 0 bases and J lost 6 bases. The CDR3 spans 16 residues. Germline V gives CDR1 MRHNA, CDR2 SNTAGT. CDR3 nucleotide sequence: TGTGCCAGCAGTGACTCCGACAGGGGGCTTGCCGGGGAGCTGTTTTTT. Translated, it gives CASSDSDRGLAGELFF.

A note on this clonotype: Just one base apart from a much larger clone, this may be a read error. J is TRBJ1-2 and V is TRBV14, with 7 bases fitting TRBD1. Per the germline V gene, CDR1 is SGHDN and CDR2 is FVKESK. This CDR3 spans 13 amino acids. The V segment lost 5 bases and the J segment 4 bases; nucleotides outside the gene matches: 4. The DNA for the CDR3 is TGTGCCAGCAGCTATTGGACAGGCTATGGCTACACCTTC. The encoded protein is CASSYWTGYGYTF.

This clonotype was detected a few times. The chain combines TRBV7-9 with TRBJ1-5, with D uncertain. The V gene's germline CDR1 is SEHNR and CDR2 FQNEAQ (reference sequence). V lost 5 bases and J lost 1, with 9 bases in between. There are 14 residues in the CDR3. The CDR3: CASSGGLSNQPQHF. Here the CDR3 DNA reads TGTGCCAGCAGCGGAGGCCTGAGCAATCAGCCCCAGCATTTT.

This clonotype came up a few times. The chain is built from TRBV7-9 and TRBJ2-1; D is undetermined. The germline gives CDR1 SEHNR, CDR2 FQNEAQ (reference sequence). With 7 bases removed from V and 5 bases from J, the gap between germline ends came to 15 bases. The CDR3 loop spans 14 amino acids. The CDR3 DNA reads TGTGCCAGCAAAGGATTGTACGACGACAATGAGCAGTTCTTC. Translation: CASKGLYDDNEQFF.

The chain has TRBV7-6 and TRBJ2-1; a weak D match, TRBD1 (5 bases). Germline V lookup: CDR1 SGHVS, CDR2 FNYEAQ. The CDR3 extends over 14 amino acids. V shed 1 base and J shed 5 bases, with 9 bases lying between them. DNA of the CDR3: TGTGCCAGCAGCTTAGAACAGGACCACAATGAGCAGTTCTTC. It specifies CASSLEQDHNEQFF.

The sample holds many counts of this clonotype. The V call is TRBV7-9, the J call TRBJ2-1; D unresolved. The CDR3 consists of 13 residues. V was shortened by 7 bases and J by 10 bases, with 17 bases between the two germline ends. Germline V gene sequence: CDR1 SEHNR, CDR2 FQNEAQ (reference sequence). The CDR3 coding sequence is TGTGCCAGCAACAGCCTGGAGTTAAGGGAGCAGTTCTTC. It encodes CASNSLELREQFF.

This clonotype was observed a handful of times. CDR3 region: CASSFVRDTEAFF. CDR3 DNA: TGTGCCAGCAGTTTCGTCAGGGATACTGAAGCTTTCTTT. This sequence joins TRBV28 and TRBJ1-1; D may be TRBD1 (5 bases). V was pared by 3 bases and J by 5 bases, with 10 bases between. The CDR3 length is 13 residues. CDR1 and CDR2 from the germline V gene are MDHEN and SYDVKM. Using reference TRBV28 and TRBJ1-1 for the parts outside the CDR3, the full variable domain is DVKVTQSSRYLVKRTGEKVFLECVQDMDHENMFWYRQDPGLGLRLIYFSYDVKMKEKGDIPEGYSVSREKKERFSLILESASTNQTSMYLCASSFVRDTEAFFGQGTRLTVV.

In its sample, this clonotype was seen a few times. The gene calls are TRBV27 and TRBJ2-7; 8 nucleotides match TRBD2. The germline gives CDR1 MNHEY, CDR2 SMNVEV (reference sequence). V shed 0 bases, J shed 3 bases, and the junction held 1 base outside the gene matches. The CDR3 length is 14 residues. The CDR3 DNA reads as TGTGCCAGCAGTTTATCTAGCGGGGTCTACGAGCAGTACTTC. It encodes CASSLSSGVYEQYF.

The table lists this clonotype with many counts. The chain employs TRBV3-1 and TRBJ1-1, with 9 positions matching TRBD1. Germline-derived CDR1 and CDR2 are LGHDT and YNNKEL (reference sequence). The V segment lost 7 bases and the J segment 1 base; nucleotides outside the gene matches: 4. The CDR3 runs 14 residues. CDR3 protein: CASTWGQGNTEAFF. In nucleotides, the CDR3 is TGTGCCAGCACCTGGGGACAGGGGAACACTGAAGCTTTCTTT.